What follows describes a single T cell receptor beta chain. The table came from immunoSEQ multiplex PCR; TCRdb's copy has only in-frame clones and leaves some out. Of almost 500,000 clones in the sample, 88% are singletons; the top ten hold around 8%. This specimen comes from a study of blood T cell repertoires in COVID-19. CDR1 is GTSNPN, CDR2 SVGIG, per germline (reference sequence). V was trimmed by 2 bases and J by 3 bases, leaving 10 bases between them. The CDR3 loop spans 13 amino acids. Clinical history reported by participants formed the basis on which cohorts were assigned. The clonotype was recovered from a woman aged 55 to 70 who had recovered from COVID-19. Sequenced input: PBMCs or T cells enriched from blood (not recorded which). This chain links TRBV30 with TRBJ1-1; D is unresolved. DNA of the CDR3: TGTGCCTGGAGTATGGGGAGTTACACTGAAGCTTTCTTT. Its protein product is CAWSMGSYTEAFF.